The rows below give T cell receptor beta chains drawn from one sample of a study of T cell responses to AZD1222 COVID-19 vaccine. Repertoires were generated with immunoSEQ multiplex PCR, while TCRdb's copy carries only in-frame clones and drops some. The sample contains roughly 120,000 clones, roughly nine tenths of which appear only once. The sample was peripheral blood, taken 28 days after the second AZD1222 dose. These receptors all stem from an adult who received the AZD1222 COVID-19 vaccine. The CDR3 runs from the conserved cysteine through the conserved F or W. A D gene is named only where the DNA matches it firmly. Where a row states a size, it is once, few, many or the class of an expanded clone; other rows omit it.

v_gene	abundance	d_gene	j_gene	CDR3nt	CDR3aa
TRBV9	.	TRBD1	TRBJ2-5	TGTGCCAGCAGCGTAGGAGGAGGACAGGTACAAGAGACCCAGTACTTC	CASSVGGGQVQETQYF
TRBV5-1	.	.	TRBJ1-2	TGCGCCAGCAGCGCGGGACTCTCTCTCCCCATCTATGGCTACACCTTC	CASSAGLSLPIYGYTF
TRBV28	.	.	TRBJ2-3	TGTGCCAGCAGTTTTTGGGACTCCGGCCCAGATACGCAGTATTTT	CASSFWDSGPDTQYF
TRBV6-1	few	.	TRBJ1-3	TGTGCCAGCAGTGAAGCGCTTCGGGGGAGCGGAAACACCATATATTTT	CASSEALRGSGNTIYF
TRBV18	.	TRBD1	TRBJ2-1	TGTGCCAGCTCACAGGACAGGGGGCGGCTAGACAATGAGCAGTTCTTC	CASSQDRGRLDNEQFF
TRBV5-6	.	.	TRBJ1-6	TGTGCCAGCAGCTTGTTGGGTATACGGTCACCCCTCCACTTT	CASSLLGIRSPLHF
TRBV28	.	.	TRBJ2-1	TGTGCCAGCAGTTCCTGGGGCGCAGCCGGGGGTGAGCAGTTCTTC	CASSSWGAAGGEQFF
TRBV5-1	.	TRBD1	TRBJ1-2	TGCGCCAGCAGCGTTGCCCAGGGGGACTATGGCTACACCTTC	CASSVAQGDYGYTF
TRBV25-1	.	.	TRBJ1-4	TGTGCCAGCAGCGACAGGTCCGGTAATGAAAAACTGTTTTTT	CASSDRSGNEKLFF
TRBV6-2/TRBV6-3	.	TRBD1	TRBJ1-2	TGTGCCAGCAGTCCCCCAGGGGGACCCTATGGCTACACCTTC	CASSPPGGPYGYTF
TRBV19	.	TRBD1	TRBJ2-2	TGTGCCAGTAGTGGGGACAGGGCGAACACCGGGGAGCTGTTTTTT	CASSGDRANTGELFF
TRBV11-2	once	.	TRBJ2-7	TGTGCCAGCAGCCACGGCCTGGACGAGCAGTACTTC	CASSHGLDEQYF
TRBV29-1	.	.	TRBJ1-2	TGCAGCGTTGATTCCGGTGAGGGGATCGGTGGTGGCTACACCTTC	CSVDSGEGIGGGYTF
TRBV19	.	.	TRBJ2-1	TGTGCCAGTAGTATATTTAATCGGGCAGCGTACAATGAGCAGTTCTTC	CASSIFNRAAYNEQFF
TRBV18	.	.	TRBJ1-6	TGTGCCAGCTCACCGACCCGTCCCTCACCCCTCCACTTT	CASSPTRPSPLHF
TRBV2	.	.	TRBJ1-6	TGTGCCAGCAGTGAAGGACGGACTAATTCACCCCTCCACTTT	CASSEGRTNSPLHF
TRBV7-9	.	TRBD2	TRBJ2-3	TGTGCCAGCAGCTTACAGCGGGGGGGCCTCTCAGATACGCAGTATTTT	CASSLQRGGLSDTQYF
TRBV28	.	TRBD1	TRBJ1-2	TGTGCCAGCAGTTTCTCTATATTGACAGGGGGTGACTATGGCTACACCTTC	CASSFSILTGGDYGYTF
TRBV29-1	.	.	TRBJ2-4	TGCAGCGCCGCAAGGGGGAGCGAAGCCAAAAACATTCAGTACTTC	CSAARGSEAKNIQYF
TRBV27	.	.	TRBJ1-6	TGTGCCAGCAGTTTGTCGGTTTCCTCACCCCTCCACTTT	CASSLSVSSPLHF
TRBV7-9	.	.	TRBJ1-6	TGTGCCAGCAGCCAGGAAAATTCACCCCTCCACTTT	CASSQENSPLHF
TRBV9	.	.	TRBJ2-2	TGTGCCAGCACTCGCTTCGGGACTGACACCGGGGAGCTGTTTTTT	CASTRFGTDTGELFF
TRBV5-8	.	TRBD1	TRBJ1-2	TGTGCCAGCAGCTTGCCGACAGGGGTGGACGGCTACACCTTC	CASSLPTGVDGYTF
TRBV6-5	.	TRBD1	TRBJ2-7	TGTGCCAGCATCTTACAGGGACAGGCTCCTACGATGCAGTACTTC	CASILQGQAPTMQYF
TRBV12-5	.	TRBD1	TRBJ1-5	TGTGCTAGTGGTTTGGCAGGGGGTAATCAGCCCCAGCATTTT	CASGLAGGNQPQHF
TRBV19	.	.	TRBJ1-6	TGTGCCAGTAGTCCCAGAGGACAGTCTGGCCCCATTAGCTCCTATAATTCACCCCTCCACTTT	CASSPRGQSGPISSYNSPLHF
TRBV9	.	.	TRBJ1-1	TGTGCCAGCAGCGTAGGGCCCCGATCGAACACTGAAGCTTTCTTT	CASSVGPRSNTEAFF
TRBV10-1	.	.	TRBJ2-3	TGCGCCAGCAGTGAGTCGAAAGGGATCACAGATACGCAGTATTTT	CASSESKGITDTQYF
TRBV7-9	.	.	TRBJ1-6	TGTGCCAGCAGCTTCTTCCTTAGCTCCTATAATTCACCCCTCCACTTT	CASSFFLSSYNSPLHF
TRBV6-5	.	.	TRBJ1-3	TGTGCCAGCAGTTACGGTAGCTCTGGAAACACCATATATTTT	CASSYGSSGNTIYF
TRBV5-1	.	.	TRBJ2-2	TGCGCCAGCAGCCCGTCCGGGTCCCCTCCCACCGGGGAGCTGTTTTTT	CASSPSGSPPTGELFF
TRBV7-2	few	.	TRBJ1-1	TGTGCCAGCAGCTTCAGGGCTATGAACACTGAAGCTTTCTTT	CASSFRAMNTEAFF
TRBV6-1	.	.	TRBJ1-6	TGTGCCAGCAGTGAGTCCGTCCCCCGGAATTCACCCCTCCACTTT	CASSESVPRNSPLHF
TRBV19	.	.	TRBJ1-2	TGTGCCAGTAGACCAACCGGGGTAGATGGCTACACCTTC	CASRPTGVDGYTF
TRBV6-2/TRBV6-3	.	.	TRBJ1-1	TGTGCCAGCACCCCGAACAGGGCTAGTATGAACACTGAAGCTTTCTTT	CASTPNRASMNTEAFF
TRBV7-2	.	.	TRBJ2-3	TGTGCCAGCAGCTTAGGGCAGCCCATCACAGATACGCAGTATTTT	CASSLGQPITDTQYF
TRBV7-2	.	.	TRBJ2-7	TGTGCCAGCAGCTCTCCGGGACATACCTACGAGCAGTACTTC	CASSSPGHTYEQYF
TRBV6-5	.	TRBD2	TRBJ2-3	TGTGCCAGCCTGCGGGAGAGGTACAACACAGATACGCAGTATTTT	CASLRERYNTDTQYF
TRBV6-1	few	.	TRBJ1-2	TGTGCCAGCAGTGAAGACATAGGATATAACTATGGCTACACCTTC	CASSEDIGYNYGYTF
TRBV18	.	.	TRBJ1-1	TGTGCCAGCTCACCCCCGGGAGCGAACACTGAAGCTTTCTTT	CASSPPGANTEAFF
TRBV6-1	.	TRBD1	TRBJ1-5	TGTGCCAGCAGTGAAGCAGAGGACAGGGGACAGCCCCAGCATTTT	CASSEAEDRGQPQHF
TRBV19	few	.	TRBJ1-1	TGTGCCAGTAGTATGTTAAAAACTCCGGGACCCACTGAAGCTTTCTTT	CASSMLKTPGPTEAFF
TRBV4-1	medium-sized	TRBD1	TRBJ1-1	TGCGCCAGCAGCCAAGTGGTACAGGGGAACATGAACACTGAAGCTTTCTTT	CASSQVVQGNMNTEAFF
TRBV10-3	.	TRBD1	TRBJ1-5	TGTGCCATCAGTGAGTCCGGCGGGACAGGGGGCGGTCAGCCCCAGCATTTT	CAISESGGTGGGQPQHF
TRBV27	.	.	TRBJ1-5	TGTGCCAGCAGTCCCCAGACTAATCAGCCCCAGCATTTT	CASSPQTNQPQHF
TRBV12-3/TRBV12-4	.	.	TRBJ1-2	TGTGCCAGCAGTTTAGTAGACTATGGCTACACCTTC	CASSLVDYGYTF
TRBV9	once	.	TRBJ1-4	TGTGCCAGCAGCGTAGATCGACAGCTTAATGAAAAACTGTTTTTT	CASSVDRQLNEKLFF
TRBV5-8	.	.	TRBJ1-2	TGTGGCGCACTCCAAGGAAACTATGGCTACACCTTC	CGALQGNYGYTF
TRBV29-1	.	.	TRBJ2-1	TGCAGCGTTGATCGGGACAACTCCTACAATGAGCAGTTCTTC	CSVDRDNSYNEQFF
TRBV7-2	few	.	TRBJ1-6	TGTGCCAGCAACAGGGACTATAATTCACCCCTCCACTTT	CASNRDYNSPLHF
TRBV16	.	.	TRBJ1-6	TGTGCCAGCAGCCAAATATTGGTGAACAGAGGTTCACCCCTCCACTTT	CASSQILVNRGSPLHF
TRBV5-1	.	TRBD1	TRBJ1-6	TGCGCCAGCAGCCCCATGGGGACAGGAGCTTCACCCCTCCACTTT	CASSPMGTGASPLHF
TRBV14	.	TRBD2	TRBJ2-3	TGTGCCAGCAGCCACTCATTACTAGCGGGAAGCACAGATACGCAGTATTTT	CASSHSLLAGSTDTQYF
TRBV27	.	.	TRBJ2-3	TGTGCCAGCAGTTTTTACCTCGGGGGTACGCAGTATTTT	CASSFYLGGTQYF
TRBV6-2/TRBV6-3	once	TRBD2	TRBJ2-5	TGTGCCAGCAGTCTAGCGGGGGGTCGAGAGACCCAGTACTTC	CASSLAGGRETQYF
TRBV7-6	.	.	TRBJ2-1	TGTGCCAGCAGCCCCCTGAGCGTATCCCTCAATGAGCAGTTCTTC	CASSPLSVSLNEQFF
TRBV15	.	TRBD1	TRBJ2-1	TGTGCCACCAGCAGAGATCGCGACAGGGTCCTCTACAATGAGCAGTTCTTC	CATSRDRDRVLYNEQFF
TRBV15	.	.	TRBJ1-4	TGTGCCACCAGATCCTCGGGGTTGGGTGAAAAACTGTTTTTT	CATRSSGLGEKLFF
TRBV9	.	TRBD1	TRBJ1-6	TGTGCCAGCATCATAAAGGGGGCAGCCTATAATTCACCCCTCCACTTT	CASIIKGAAYNSPLHF